The 2 T cell receptor beta chains below were found in one sample sequenced in a study of control samples from healthy donors and cancer patients. The repertoire was sequenced with immunoSEQ multiplex PCR; TCRdb's copy has only in-frame clones and lacks some. The sample contains 75,000 to 95,000 clones, roughly 83% of which appear only once. Sequencing used PBMCs. Receptors originate from a man in his 70s with lung cancer.

The rearrangement uses TRBV10-3 and TRBJ1-1, with TRBD1 identical over 7 bases. The trim removed 4 bases at V and 11 bases at J, leaving 4 bases unmatched. Per the germline V gene, CDR1 is ENHRY and CDR2 is SYGVKD. The CDR3 extends over 11 amino acids. CDR3 protein: CAISVRGRAFF. For the CDR3, the DNA is TGTGCCATCAGTGTGAGGGGGCGGGCTTTCTTT.

The chain is built from TRBV14 and TRBJ1-4; 8 bases are a match to TRBD1. Germline V CDR1 and CDR2: SGHDN, FVKESK. V trimming: 5 bases; J trimming: 2 bases; junction bases outside the gene matches: 7. The CDR3 is made up of 16 amino acids. The CDR3 DNA is TGTGCCAGCAGCTCACAGGGGGTTGTGACTAATGAAAAACTGTTTTTT. Protein sequence: CASSSQGVVTNEKLFF.